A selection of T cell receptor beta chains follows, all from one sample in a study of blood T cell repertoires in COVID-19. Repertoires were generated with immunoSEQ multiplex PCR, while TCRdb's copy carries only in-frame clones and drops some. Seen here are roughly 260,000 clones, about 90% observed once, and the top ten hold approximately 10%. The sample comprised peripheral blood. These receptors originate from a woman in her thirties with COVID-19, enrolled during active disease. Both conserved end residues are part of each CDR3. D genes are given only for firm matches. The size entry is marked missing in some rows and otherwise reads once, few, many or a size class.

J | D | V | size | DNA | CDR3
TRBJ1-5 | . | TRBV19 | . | TGTGCCAGTAGCGCGGTGGCCTATAGCAATCAGCCCCAGCATTTT | CASSAVAYSNQPQHF
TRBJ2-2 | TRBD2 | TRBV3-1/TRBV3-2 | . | TGTGCCAGCAGCCAAGATGAGGGCGGGAGGTTTACCGGGGAGCTGTTTTTT | CASSQDEGGRFTGELFF
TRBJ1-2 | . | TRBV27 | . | TGTGCCAGCAGTAGGGGGGGGAGGGGCAGGTTTTATGACTATGGCTACACCTTC | CASSRGGRGRFYDYGYTF
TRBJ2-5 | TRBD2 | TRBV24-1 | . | TGTGCCACCAGTGATACCGGACTAGCGGGAGAGACCCAGTACTTC | CATSDTGLAGETQYF
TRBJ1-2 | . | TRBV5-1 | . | TGCGCCAGCAGCTTGTGGGGCGCGACGTATGGCTACACCTTC | CASSLWGATYGYTF
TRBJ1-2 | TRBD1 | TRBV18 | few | TGTGCCAGCTCAACGACAGGGGACCCTGTTTATGGCTACACCTTC | CASSTTGDPVYGYTF
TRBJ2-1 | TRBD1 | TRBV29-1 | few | TGCAGCGGATCCGGGACAGGGGGAGAGTTCTTC | CSGSGTGGEFF
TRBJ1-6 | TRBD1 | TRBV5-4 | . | TGTGCCAGCAGCTTGGGGGACAGCCATTCACCCCTCCACTTT | CASSLGDSHSPLHF
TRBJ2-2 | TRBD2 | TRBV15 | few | TGTGCCACCAGCGGGGGACTAGCGGACACCGGGGAGCTGTTTTTT | CATSGGLADTGELFF
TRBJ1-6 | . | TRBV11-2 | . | TGTGCCAGCAGCTCCACCAGGGGTGCGACACCCCTCCACTTT | CASSSTRGATPLHF
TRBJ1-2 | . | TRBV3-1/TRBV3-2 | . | TGTGCCAGCAGCTTCAGTGCGGGGTCTGGGGGCTACACCTTC | CASSFSAGSGGYTF
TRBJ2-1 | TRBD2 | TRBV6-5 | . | TGTGCCGCAGCCTCGGGGGGGAGGGAGCAGTTCTTC | CAAASGGREQFF
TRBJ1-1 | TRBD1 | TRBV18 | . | TGTGCCAGCTCACCGCAGGGGGCAGGGAACACTGAAGCTTTCTTT | CASSPQGAGNTEAFF
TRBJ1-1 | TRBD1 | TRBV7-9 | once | TGTGCCAGCAGATTAGGACAGGGCACTGAAGCTTTCTTT | CASRLGQGTEAFF
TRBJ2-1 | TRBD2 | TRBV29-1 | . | TGCAGCGTTCAAACTCCGGGACTAGCGCTCAATGAGCAGTTCTTC | CSVQTPGLALNEQFF
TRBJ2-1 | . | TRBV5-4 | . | TGTGCCAGCACCGAAGAACCGGGACTTAGTTACAATGAGCAGTTCTTC | CASTEEPGLSYNEQFF
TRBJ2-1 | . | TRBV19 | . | TGTGCCAGTACCCGGGACTCCTCATACAATGAGCAGTTCTTC | CASTRDSSYNEQFF
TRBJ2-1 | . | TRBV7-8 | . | TGTGCCAGCAGCTTGACTAGAGATCTCGGGGAGCAGTTCTTC | CASSLTRDLGEQFF
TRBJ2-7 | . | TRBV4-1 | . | TGCGCCAGCAGCCAAGCGTGGGGGGGCGGCTACGAGCAGTACTTC | CASSQAWGGGYEQYF
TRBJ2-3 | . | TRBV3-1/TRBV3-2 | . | TGTGCCAGCAGCAGGGAGTTGCTCACAGATACGCAGTATTTT | CASSRELLTDTQYF
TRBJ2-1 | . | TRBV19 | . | TGTGCCAGTAGTATAGATATTTTGGACAGCCAGTTCTTC | CASSIDILDSQFF
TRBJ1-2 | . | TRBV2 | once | TGTGCCAGACAGGGATCTGGCTACACCTTC | CARQGSGYTF
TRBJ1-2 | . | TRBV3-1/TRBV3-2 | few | TGTGCCAGCAGCCAAGAAGAGGGATATGGCTACACCTTC | CASSQEEGYGYTF
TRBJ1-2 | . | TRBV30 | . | TGTGCCTCTCGTAGGCGGGGCGACTATGGCTACACCTTC | CASRRRGDYGYTF
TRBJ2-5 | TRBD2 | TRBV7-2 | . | TGTGCCAGCAGACTAGCGGGAGGGCTAAGGGAGACCCAGTACTTC | CASRLAGGLRETQYF
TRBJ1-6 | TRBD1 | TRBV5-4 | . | TGTGCCAGCAGACCCGGTGGACAGGACAATTCACCCCTCCACTTT | CASRPGGQDNSPLHF
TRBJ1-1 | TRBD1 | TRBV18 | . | TGTGCCAGTCATCAGGGGGCGGGCACTGAAGCTTTCTTT | CASHQGAGTEAFF
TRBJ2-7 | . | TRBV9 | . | TGTGCCAGCAGCGTAACACAGGACTCCTACGAGCAGTACTTC | CASSVTQDSYEQYF
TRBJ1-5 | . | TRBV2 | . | TGTGCCAGCAGTTACGACAACAATCAGCCCCAGCATTTT | CASSYDNNQPQHF
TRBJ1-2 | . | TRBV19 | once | TGTGCCAGTAGTGTTCGACAGTATGGCTACACCTTC | CASSVRQYGYTF
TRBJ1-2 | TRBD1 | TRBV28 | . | TGTGCCAGCTCCCTAGACAGGGGGCATGGCTACACCTTC | CASSLDRGHGYTF